This is a list of T cell receptor beta chains from one sample in a study of CD8 T cells in ankylosing spondylitis. TCRdb re-called the 5' RACE reads through MiXCR, storing one row per CDR3 protein. The table has roughly 180,000 distinct CDR3 sequences, 9.5% to 10% seen once. Source material: blood, either unsorted or a sorted T cell fraction (not recorded which). These receptors were collected from a female donor with ankylosing spondylitis or in good health (not recorded which). Both conserved end residues are part of each CDR3. A D gene is named only where the DNA matches it firmly. The listing skips clone size in some rows; elsewhere it reads once, few, many or a size class.

v_gene	d_gene	abundance	j_gene	CDR3aa	CDR3nt
TRBV11-2	TRBD2	few	TRBJ2-3	CASSPQAGVIDTQYF	TGTGCCAGCAGTCCTCAGGCGGGAGTAATAGATACGCAGTATTTT
TRBV7-2	TRBD1	few	TRBJ1-5	CASSLSGTGVNQPQHF	TGTGCCAGCAGCTTAAGTGGGACAGGGGTTAATCAGCCCCAGCATTTT
TRBV6-2/TRBV6-3	TRBD2	.	TRBJ2-3	CASSYETDPSGSFTDTQYF	TGTGCCAGCAGTTACGAGACGGACCCTAGCGGGAGTTTCACAGATACGCAGTATTTT
TRBV9	.	.	TRBJ1-2	CASSEASYGYTF	TGTGCCAGCAGCGAGGCGAGTTATGGCTACACCTTC
TRBV6-5	TRBD1	.	TRBJ2-7	CASSYSKSGQGRYEQYF	TGTGCCAGCAGTTACTCGAAGTCGGGACAGGGTCGATACGAGCAGTACTTC
TRBV20-1	.	few	TRBJ2-7	CSAPSRAGDEQYF	TGCAGTGCTCCTAGCCGAGCGGGCGACGAGCAGTACTTC
TRBV9	.	few	TRBJ2-1	CASSAGHEQFF	TGTGCCAGCAGCGCCGGTCATGAGCAGTTCTTC
TRBV7-9	.	many	TRBJ2-3	CASSLVTADTQYF	TGTGCCAGCAGCTTGGTGACGGCAGATACGCAGTATTTT
TRBV11-2	.	few	TRBJ2-1	CASSLKYASTLGYNEQFF	TGTGCCAGCAGCTTAAAATACGCTAGTACCTTGGGGTACAATGAGCAGTTCTTC
TRBV6-5	.	.	TRBJ1-1	CASSYPRAGNTEAFF	TGTGCCAGCAGTTACCCCAGGGCGGGGAACACTGAAGCTTTCTTT
TRBV29-1	.	few	TRBJ1-4	CSGRTDNEKLFF	TGCAGCGGAAGAACAGACAATGAAAAACTGTTTTTT
TRBV7-9	.	.	TRBJ2-5	CASSLDGGETQYF	TGTGCCAGCAGCTTGGATGGGGGTGAGACCCAGTACTTC
TRBV5-6	TRBD2	.	TRBJ2-1	CASSSGLAGGAYNEQFF	TGTGCCAGCAGCTCGGGACTAGCGGGAGGGGCATACAATGAGCAGTTCTTC
TRBV24-1	.	.	TRBJ2-1	CATSDLRYGEQFF	TGTGCCACCAGTGATTTGCGTTACGGAGAGCAGTTCTTC
TRBV27	.	.	TRBJ2-7	CASMRGGEYEQYF	TGTGCCAGCATGCGGGGTGGGGAGTACGAGCAGTACTTC
TRBV20-1	.	many	TRBJ2-3	CSASELTDTQYF	TGCAGTGCTAGCGAGCTCACAGATACGCAGTATTTT
TRBV6-1	.	.	TRBJ2-1	CASSAWEFNEQFF	TGTGCCAGCAGTGCGTGGGAGTTCAATGAGCAGTTCTTC
TRBV7-9	.	many	TRBJ2-1	CASSSPLVRNEQFF	TGTGCCAGCAGCTCGCCCCTCGTAAGGAATGAGCAGTTCTTC
TRBV30	.	.	TRBJ2-1	CAWSHRDLWGIEQFF	TGTGCCTGGAGCCACCGGGACCTATGGGGCATAGAGCAGTTCTTC
TRBV7-9	TRBD2	few	TRBJ2-3	CASTGLAGGRPDTQYF	TGTGCCAGCACCGGACTAGCGGGAGGGCGACCAGATACGCAGTATTTT
TRBV7-7	TRBD1	once	TRBJ2-5	CASSPGDSYQETQYF	TGTGCCAGCAGCCCCGGGGACAGCTACCAAGAGACCCAGTACTTC
TRBV12-5	.	many	TRBJ1-1	CASGSRATEAFF	TGTGCTAGTGGCAGTCGGGCCACTGAAGCTTTCTTT
TRBV6-5	.	.	TRBJ2-7	CASSYSRGDLFYPQYF	TGTGCCAGCAGTTACAGCAGGGGGGATCTATTCTATCCGCAGTACTTC
TRBV28	TRBD1	few	TRBJ2-7	CASSSRGFYEQYF	TGTGCCAGCAGTTCCAGGGGGTTCTACGAGCAGTACTTC
TRBV15	TRBD1	.	TRBJ2-1	CATDRTGYNEQFF	TGTGCCACCGACCGGACAGGGTACAATGAGCAGTTCTTC
TRBV20-1	.	many	TRBJ1-5	CSASEEGLNQPQHF	TGCAGTGCTAGTGAGGAGGGCCTAAATCAGCCCCAGCATTTT
TRBV6-5	TRBD1	.	TRBJ1-2	CASSYRDRYGYTF	TGTGCCAGCAGTTACCGGGACAGATATGGCTACACCTTC
TRBV7-2	.	.	TRBJ2-5	CASSPDRDETQYF	TGTGCCAGCAGCCCCGACCGGGACGAGACCCAGTACTTC
TRBV7-3	TRBD2	.	TRBJ2-1	CASSILAGEVNEQFF	TGTGCCAGCAGCATACTAGCGGGAGAGGTCAATGAGCAGTTCTTC
TRBV28	TRBD1	few	TRBJ2-1	CASSPGTVRYNEQFF	TGTGCCAGCAGTCCCGGGACAGTAAGATACAATGAGCAGTTCTTC
TRBV4-3	.	many	TRBJ2-2	CASSQDRNRLGYTGELFF	TGCGCCAGCAGCCAAGATCGGAACCGCCTGGGGTACACCGGGGAGCTGTTTTTT
TRBV10-3	TRBD1	.	TRBJ1-3	CATRGISGNTIYF	TGTGCCACCAGGGGGATCTCTGGAAACACCATATATTTT
TRBV27	.	.	TRBJ2-2	CASGSRELFF	TGTGCCAGCGGCTCCCGAGAGCTGTTTTTT
TRBV5-5	.	few	TRBJ2-2	CASSLGTARELFF	TGTGCCAGCAGCTTGGGGACGGCCAGGGAGCTGTTTTTT
TRBV20-1	.	few	TRBJ1-1	CSAREGPSGITEAFF	TGCAGTGCTAGAGAGGGCCCGTCTGGGATCACTGAAGCTTTCTTT
TRBV7-9	TRBD2	.	TRBJ2-1	CASSVRDYLYNEQFF	TGTGCCAGCAGCGTCCGGGACTATCTGTACAATGAGCAGTTCTTC
TRBV27	TRBD2	once	TRBJ2-7	CASSLKAGGFFSGEQYF	TGTGCCAGCAGTTTAAAAGCGGGAGGTTTCTTCTCGGGCGAGCAGTACTTC
TRBV11-3	TRBD2	.	TRBJ2-1	CASSPRLTSGRGNEQFF	TGTGCCAGCAGCCCAAGATTGACTAGCGGGAGAGGTAATGAGCAGTTCTTC
TRBV28	.	.	TRBJ2-7	CASSFIYYEQYF	TGTGCCAGCAGTTTTATCTACTACGAGCAGTACTTC
TRBV6-1	.	few	TRBJ2-1	CATTGQPYNEQFF	TGTGCCACCACAGGACAGCCCTACAATGAGCAGTTCTTC
TRBV5-6	TRBD1	many	TRBJ2-1	CASSPLGLGTDYNEQFF	TGTGCCAGCAGCCCGTTGGGTTTAGGGACAGATTACAATGAGCAGTTCTTC
TRBV7-6	TRBD1	few	TRBJ2-1	CASSPGGRDRGHEQFF	TGTGCCAGCAGCCCAGGGGGTCGGGACAGGGGACATGAGCAGTTCTTC
TRBV25-1	TRBD2	many	TRBJ2-1	CASSDRLAGGGNEQFF	TGTGCCAGCAGTGACAGACTAGCGGGAGGAGGTAATGAGCAGTTCTTC